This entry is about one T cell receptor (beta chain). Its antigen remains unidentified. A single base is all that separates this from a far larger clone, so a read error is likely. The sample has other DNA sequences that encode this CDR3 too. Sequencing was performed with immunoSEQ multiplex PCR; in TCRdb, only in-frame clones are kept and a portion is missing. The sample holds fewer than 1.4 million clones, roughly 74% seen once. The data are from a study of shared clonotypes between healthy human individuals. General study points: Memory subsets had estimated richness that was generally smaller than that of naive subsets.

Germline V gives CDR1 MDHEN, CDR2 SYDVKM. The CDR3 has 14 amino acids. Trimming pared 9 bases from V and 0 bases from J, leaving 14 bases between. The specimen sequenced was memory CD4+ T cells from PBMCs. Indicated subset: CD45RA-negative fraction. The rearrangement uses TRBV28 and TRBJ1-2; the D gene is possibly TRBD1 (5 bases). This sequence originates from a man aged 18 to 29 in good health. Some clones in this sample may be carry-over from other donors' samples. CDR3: CASTSLGPNYGYTF. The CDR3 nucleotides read TGTGCCAGTACCTCTCTGGGGCCTAACTATGGCTACACCTTC.